This T cell receptor (beta chain) comes out of a study of cytomegalovirus exposure and HLA in healthy donors. Points from the study as a whole: Beyond CMV serostatus, there was no information to go on about immune exposure.

With respect to this clone: Its antigen is not known.

Trimming took 2 bases from V and 0 from J, leaving 8 bases between them. The CDR3 is made up of 14 amino acids. Per the germline V gene, CDR1 is SQVTM and CDR2 is ANQGSEA. The primer mix had 60 Vbeta and 13 Jbeta primers. Repertoires were generated with immunoSEQ multiplex PCR, while TCRdb's copy carries only in-frame clones and drops some. The data show some 270,000 clones, about nine tenths seen once. The V and J genes are TRBV29-1 and TRBJ2-1; D call uncertain. The clonotype comes from a girl between 2 and 10 years old in good health and CMV-seronegative. Input material: PBMCs. The CDR3 reads CSVESRVSYNEQFF. The DNA of the CDR3 is TGCAGCGTTGAATCCCGGGTCTCCTACAATGAGCAGTTCTTC.